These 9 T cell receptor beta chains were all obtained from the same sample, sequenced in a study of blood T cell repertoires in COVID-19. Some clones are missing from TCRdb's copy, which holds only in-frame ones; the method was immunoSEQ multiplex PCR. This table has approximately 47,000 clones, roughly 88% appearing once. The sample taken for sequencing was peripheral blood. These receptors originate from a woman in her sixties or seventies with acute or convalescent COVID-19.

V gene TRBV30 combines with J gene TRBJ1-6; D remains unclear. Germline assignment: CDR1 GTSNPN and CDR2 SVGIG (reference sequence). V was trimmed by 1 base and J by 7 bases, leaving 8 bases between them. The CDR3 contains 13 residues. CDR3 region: CAWSAQLNSPLHF. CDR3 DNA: TGTGCCTGGAGTGCTCAGTTAAATTCACCCCTCCACTTT.

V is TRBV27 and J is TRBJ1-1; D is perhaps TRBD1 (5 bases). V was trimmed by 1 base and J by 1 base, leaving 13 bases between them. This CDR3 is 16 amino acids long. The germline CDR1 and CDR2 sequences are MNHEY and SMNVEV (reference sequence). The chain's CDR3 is CASSLYTIDRNTEAFF. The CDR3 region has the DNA TGTGCCAGCAGTTTATATACTATCGACAGGAACACTGAAGCTTTCTTT.

The CDR3 DNA follows: TGTGCCTGGAGCGATACGTGGGGGACAGGGTCGCTCTATGGCTACACCTTC. Its protein is CAWSDTWGTGSLYGYTF. V gene TRBV30 combines with J gene TRBJ1-2; the match to TRBD1 covers 9 bases. Germline CDR1 is GTSNPN and CDR2 is SVGIG (reference sequence). After removal of 3 bases from V and 4 bases from J, the junction contained 15 bases not matched to a gene. The CDR3 has 17 amino acids.

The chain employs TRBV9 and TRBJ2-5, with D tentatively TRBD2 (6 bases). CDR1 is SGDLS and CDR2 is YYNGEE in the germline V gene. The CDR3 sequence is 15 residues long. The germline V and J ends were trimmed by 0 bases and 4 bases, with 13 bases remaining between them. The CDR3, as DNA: TGTGCCAGCAGCGTAGGCGAGGGACTGACAGAGACCCAGTACTTC. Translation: CASSVGEGLTETQYF.

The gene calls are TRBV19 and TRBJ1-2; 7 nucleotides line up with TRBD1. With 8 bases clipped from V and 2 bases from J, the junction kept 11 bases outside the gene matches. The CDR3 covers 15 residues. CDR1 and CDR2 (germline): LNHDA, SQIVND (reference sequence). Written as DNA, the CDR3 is TGTGCCAGTTCGGGTACGGGACAGAAAAACTATGGCTACACCTTC. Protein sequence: CASSGTGQKNYGYTF.

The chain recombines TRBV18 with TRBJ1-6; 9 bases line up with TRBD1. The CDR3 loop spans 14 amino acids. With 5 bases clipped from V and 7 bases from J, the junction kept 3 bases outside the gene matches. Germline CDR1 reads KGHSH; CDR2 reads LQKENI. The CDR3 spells CASSRDRANSPLHF. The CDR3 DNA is TGTGCCAGCTCAAGGGACAGGGCGAATTCACCCCTCCACTTT.

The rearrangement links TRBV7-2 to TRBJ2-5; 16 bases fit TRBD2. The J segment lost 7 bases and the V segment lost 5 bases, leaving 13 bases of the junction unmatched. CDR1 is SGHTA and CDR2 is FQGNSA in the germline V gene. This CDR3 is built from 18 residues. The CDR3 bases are TGTGCCAGCAGCCGTCCCGGGACTAGCGGGGGGGCCGGGTTGACCCAGTACTTC. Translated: CASSRPGTSGGAGLTQYF.

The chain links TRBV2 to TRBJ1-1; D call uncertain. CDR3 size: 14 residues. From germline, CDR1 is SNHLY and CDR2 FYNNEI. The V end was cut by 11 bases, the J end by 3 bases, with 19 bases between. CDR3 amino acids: CARAGGWADTEAFF. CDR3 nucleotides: TGTGCCCGAGCAGGAGGGTGGGCGGACACTGAAGCTTTCTTT.

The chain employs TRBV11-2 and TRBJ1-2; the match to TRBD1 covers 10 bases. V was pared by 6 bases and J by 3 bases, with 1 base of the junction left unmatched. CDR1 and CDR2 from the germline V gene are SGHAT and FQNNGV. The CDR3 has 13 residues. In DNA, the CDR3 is TGTGCCAGCAGGGACAGGGGGTACTATGGCTACACCTTC. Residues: CASRDRGYYGYTF.